These 26 T cell receptor beta chains share one sample of origin, sequenced in a study of blood T cell repertoires in COVID-19. Profiled with immunoSEQ multiplex PCR; TCRdb holds only in-frame clones, not every one. Seen here are about 170,000 clones, about 86% observed once, and the top ten hold 3% to 4%. The sequencing input was peripheral blood. The source is a man between 18 and 35 years old with active or convalescent COVID-19.

The genes are TRBV28 and TRBJ1-4; D may be TRBD1 (5 bases). The germline V and J ends were trimmed by 8 bases and 4 bases, with 11 bases remaining between them. CDR1 and CDR2 (germline): MDHEN, SYDVKM. The CDR3 loop spans 13 amino acids. Here the CDR3 reads CASGAAFNEKLFF. In DNA form, the CDR3 reads TGTGCCAGCGGGGCAGCCTTTAATGAAAAACTGTTTTTT.

This chain links TRBV15 with TRBJ2-3; 8 bases are a match to TRBD2. The CDR3 loop spans 15 amino acids. Trimming took 1 base from V and 6 from J; bases not matched to a gene: 6. Germline loops: CDR1 LNHNV, CDR2 YYDKDF (reference sequence). The CDR3 DNA is TGTGCCACCAGCAGAGCAACTAGCGGAAAGGATACGCAGTATTTT. Translated, it gives CATSRATSGKDTQYF.

The chain couples TRBV1 to TRBJ1-5. TRBV1 has pseudogene status. This CDR3 region has 18 residues. The CDR3 sequence: CTSSQERRGRESNQPQHF. CDR3 nucleotides: TGCACCAGCAGCCAAGAAAGGAGGGGCAGGGAAAGCAATCAGCCCCAGCATTTT.

This CDR3 is CASSFSPVGTAYNEQFF. CDR3 bases: TGTGCCAGCAGCTTTTCCCCGGTAGGGACAGCCTACAATGAGCAGTTCTTC. The J gene is TRBJ2-1, the V gene TRBV7-9; 7 bases are a match to TRBD1. The CDR3 contains 17 residues. Germline V gene data show CDR1 as SEHNR and CDR2 as FQNEAQ (reference sequence). V lost 3 bases, J lost 2 bases, and 10 bases stayed unmatched.

The chain carries TRBV6-6 and TRBJ2-7; possible D gene TRBD2, 6 bases. Germline lookup yields CDR1 MNHNY and CDR2 SVGAGI (reference sequence). V lost 0 bases to trimming and J lost 3 bases, with 9 bases between them. CDR3 size: 14 residues. This chain's CDR3 is CASSYSDGSYEQYF. CDR3 coding DNA: TGTGCCAGCAGTTACTCAGACGGGAGCTACGAGCAGTACTTC.

This clone was observed once. This chain connects TRBV4-3 to TRBJ2-7; a weak D match, TRBD2 (5 bases). The CDR3 has 13 amino acids. Trimming stripped 6 bases from V and 5 bases from J, with 14 bases between. Germline V CDR1 and CDR2: LGHNA, YSLEER. Here the CDR3 DNA reads TGCGCCAGCAGTAGCGCCCCTGACGACGAGCAGTACTTC. As protein: CASSSAPDDEQYF.

J is TRBJ2-2 and V is TRBV12-5, with D possibly TRBD2 on 5 matching bases. V was shortened by 1 base and J by 3 bases, with 9 bases between the two germline ends. This CDR3 region has 15 residues. Germline V gene lookup returns CDR1 LGHNT and CDR2 FRNRAP. CDR3 region: CASGLGSGYTGELFF. In nucleotides, the CDR3 is TGTGCTAGTGGTTTGGGGAGCGGTTACACCGGGGAGCTGTTTTTT.

The genes are TRBV11-3 and TRBJ2-7; 7 nucleotides agree with TRBD2. The germline V gene has CDR1 SGHNT and CDR2 YENEEA. J lost 2 bases, V lost 1 base, and 8 bases had no gene match. The CDR3 is 16 residues long. As DNA, the CDR3 is TGTGCCAGCAGCTTAGGGGGCTCGGGGGGAACCTACGAGCAGTACGTC. It codes for CASSLGGSGGTYEQYV.

This clone came up a few times. In DNA, the CDR3 is TGTGCCAGCAGCTTAGTCGCCATTTTGGGAGACGAGCAGTACTTC. Protein: CASSLVAILGDEQYF. The chain employs TRBV11-3 and TRBJ2-7, with D possibly matching TRBD2 (5 bases). CDR1 and CDR2 from the germline V gene are SGHNT and YENEEA. The length of the CDR3 is 15 residues. V was shortened by 1 base and J by 5 bases, with 15 bases between the two germline ends.

The chain combines TRBV6-5 with TRBJ1-2, with D tentatively TRBD1 (6 bases). CDR3 size: 15 residues. Germline V gene sequence: CDR1 MNHEY, CDR2 SVGAGI. V was clipped by 6 bases and J by 4 bases, with 18 bases between them. The CDR3 sequence is CASRPPQGPGYGYTF. CDR3 nucleotide sequence: TGTGCCAGCAGGCCTCCTCAGGGGCCTGGCTATGGCTACACCTTC.

The chain has TRBV24-1 and TRBJ1-2; a weak D match, TRBD1 (5 bases). V lost 7 bases to trimming and J lost 2 bases, with 7 bases between them. Germline CDR1 is KGHDR and CDR2 is SFDVKD. CDR3 size: 12 residues. The CDR3 sequence: CATSDRNYGYTF. In nucleotides, the CDR3 is TGTGCCACCAGCGACAGAAACTATGGCTACACCTTC.

The J gene is TRBJ2-3, the V gene TRBV27, with 8 bases matching TRBD2. Unmatched junction bases numbered 6, after V lost 6 bases and J lost 4 bases. The CDR3 has 14 residues. Germline values: CDR1 MNHEY, CDR2 SMNVEV (reference sequence). The CDR3 sequence is CASRQETSADTQYF. CDR3 coding DNA: TGTGCCAGCAGACAAGAGACTAGCGCAGATACGCAGTATTTT.

Regarding this clone: It is unclear where the CDR3 begins or ends on the DNA, so no DNA is shown, and the CDR3 is as TCRdb lists it. The CDR3 sequence: CASSPGWGSGSSPFF. This rearrangement joins TRBV4-3 to TRBJ2-1; TRBD2, as called in the table, went unchecked against the DNA. The CDR3 is 15 residues long, ends included. Germline CDR1 reads LGHNA; CDR2 reads YSLEER.

This clone was recorded a few times. This chain joins TRBV3-1 (or the pseudogene TRBV3-2) and TRBJ1-2; 9 bases are shared with TRBD1. J lost 5 bases, V lost 4 bases, and 2 bases had no gene match. The CDR3 extends over 13 amino acids. Germline assignment: CDR1 LGHDT and CDR2 YNNKEL (reference sequence). CDR3 residues: CASSLDRGYGYTF. Here the CDR3 DNA reads TGTGCCAGCAGCCTTGACAGGGGGTATGGCTACACCTTC.

This sequence joins TRBV28 and TRBJ1-2, with D perhaps matching TRBD1 (5 bases). The V end lost 2 bases, the J end lost 4 bases, and 14 bases lay between the germline ends. Germline-derived CDR1 and CDR2 are MDHEN and SYDVKM. The CDR3 covers 15 residues. As DNA, the CDR3 is TGTGCCAGCAGTTTAAGTCCGGGGGGGAGCTATGGCTACACCTTC. This translates into CASSLSPGGSYGYTF.

The V gene is TRBV28, the J gene TRBJ1-1, with TRBD1 identical over 12 bases. Per germline, CDR1 MDHEN and CDR2 SYDVKM. The CDR3 covers 16 residues. V was clipped by 5 bases and J by 5 bases; unmatched bases: 9. This chain's CDR3 is CASSIRDRGLGTEAFF. The CDR3 coding sequence is TGTGCCAGCAGTATTAGGGACAGGGGGCTCGGGACTGAAGCTTTCTTT.

The chain couples TRBV7-2 to TRBJ1-3; the D is unclear. Trimming stripped 3 bases from V and 5 bases from J, with 11 bases between. The CDR3 has 14 amino acids. Germline V CDR1 and CDR2: SGHTA, FQGNSA. The CDR3 here is CASSFFGQRNTIYF. The CDR3 nucleotides are TGTGCCAGCAGCTTTTTTGGCCAACGAAACACCATATATTTT.

This chain connects TRBV2 to TRBJ1-5, with 7 bases matching TRBD1. Per the germline V gene, CDR1 is SNHLY and CDR2 is FYNNEI. The J segment lost 3 bases and the V segment lost 6 bases, leaving 5 bases of the junction unmatched. The CDR3 length is 14 residues. The CDR3 DNA is TGTGCCAGCAGGGAGACAGGGTACAATCAGCCCCAGCATTTT. Its translation is CASRETGYNQPQHF.

The rearrangement uses TRBV4-1 and TRBJ1-5, with unresolved D. This CDR3 region has 15 residues. The V end lost 1 base, the J end lost 5 bases, and 12 bases lay between the germline ends. Germline V gives CDR1 MGHRA, CDR2 YSYEKL. The CDR3 sequence is CASSQAHPPDQPQHF. The CDR3 DNA follows: TGCGCCAGCAGCCAAGCGCATCCCCCGGATCAGCCCCAGCATTTT.

This chain connects TRBV2 to TRBJ1-5, with D unresolved. From germline, CDR1 is SNHLY and CDR2 FYNNEI. V was clipped by 7 bases and J by 4 bases, with 8 bases between them. This CDR3 has 12 residues. The CDR3 here is CASKEGNQPQHF. The CDR3, as DNA: TGTGCCAGCAAGGAGGGAAATCAGCCCCAGCATTTT.

This chain connects TRBV21-1 to TRBJ1-1; the table's TRBD1 call for D was not verified on the DNA. TRBV21-1 corresponds to a pseudogene. CDR3 length: 14 residues. In nucleotides, the CDR3 is TGTGCCAGCAGCGCTGGCCTTGGTTACACTGAAGCTTTCTTT. Amino acid sequence: CASSAGLGYTEAFF.

CDR3 nucleotide sequence: TGTGCCAGCAGCTTAGATCACTGGAACACCATATATTTT. Its translation is CASSLDHWNTIYF. The chain carries TRBV11-3 and TRBJ1-3; no reliable D call. Looked up from germline, CDR1 is SGHNT and CDR2 is YENEEA. V shed 0 bases and J shed 7 bases, with 7 bases lying between them. The CDR3 covers 13 residues.

This chain links TRBV6-6 with TRBJ2-7; TRBD1 aligns across 8 bases. Germline V gene sequence: CDR1 MNHNY, CDR2 SVGAGI (reference sequence). CDR3 size: 14 residues. Trimming removed 7 bases from V and 2 bases from J; junction bases left unmatched: 7. In nucleotides, the CDR3 is TGTGCCAGCACCCCGACAGGGGCCCCCTACGAGCAGTACTTC. Translating it yields CASTPTGAPYEQYF.

The genes are TRBV7-8 and TRBJ1-2; D remains ambiguous. V was shortened by 1 base and J by 2 bases, with 8 bases between the two germline ends. The germline V gene encodes CDR1 SGHVS and CDR2 FQNEAQ. The CDR3 totals 14 residues. The CDR3 is CASSLGPGNYGYTF. For the CDR3, the DNA is TGTGCCAGCAGCTTAGGACCCGGGAACTATGGCTACACCTTC.

This chain links TRBV5-1 with TRBJ2-1; 13 nucleotides line up with TRBD2. The junction had 10 bases not matched to a gene; V was cut back by 4 bases and J by 15 bases. The CDR3 covers 14 residues. CDR1 and CDR2 (germline): SGHRS, YFSETQ. CDR3 sequence reads: CASSPGLAGWGMFF. For the CDR3, the DNA is TGCGCCAGCAGCCCGGGACTAGCGGGGTGGGGCATGTTCTTC. The full variable domain, its missing parts supplied by reference TRBV5-1 and TRBJ2-1, is KAGVTQTPRYLIKTRGQQVTLSCSPISGHRSVSWYQQTPGQGLQFLFEYFSETQRNKGNFPGRFSGRQFSNSRSEMNVSTLELGDSALYLCASSPGLAGWGMFFGPGTRLTVL.

The genes are TRBV24-1 and TRBJ2-4, with D perhaps TRBD1 (5 bases). V was clipped by 3 bases and J by 6 bases, with 5 bases between them. CDR1 and CDR2 from the germline V gene are KGHDR and SFDVKD. The CDR3 loop spans 12 amino acids. CDR3 nucleotide sequence: TGTGCCACCAGTGATACAGGAAACATTCAGTACTTC. This translates into CATSDTGNIQYF.